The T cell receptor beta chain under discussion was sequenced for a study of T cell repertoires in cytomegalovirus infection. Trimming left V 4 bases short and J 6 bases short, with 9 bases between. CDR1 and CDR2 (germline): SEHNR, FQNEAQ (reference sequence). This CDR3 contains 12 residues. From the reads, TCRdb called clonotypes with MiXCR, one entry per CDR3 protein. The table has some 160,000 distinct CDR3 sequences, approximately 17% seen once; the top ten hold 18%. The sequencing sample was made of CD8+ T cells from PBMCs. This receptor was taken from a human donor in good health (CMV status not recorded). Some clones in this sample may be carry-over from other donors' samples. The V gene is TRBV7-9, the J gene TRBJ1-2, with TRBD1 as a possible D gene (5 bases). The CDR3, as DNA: TGTGCCAGCAGCTCCGGGACGAATGGCTACACCTTC. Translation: CASSSGTNGYTF.